The 21 T cell receptor beta chains below all came from one sample that was sequenced in a study of blood T cells in healthy people across ages. Primers used in a second PCR of about 7 to 12 cycles were a sample-barcoded 5' primer and a J-beta primer mix. Each CDR3 protein is one row after TCRdb ran MiXCR on the 5' RACE reads. The sample includes around 900,000 distinct CDR3 sequences, 25% to 35% seen only once; the top ten take around 16%. Sequenced sample: blood. The receptors were gathered from a woman aged 80 or over in good health.

This clonotype came up a few times. The chain is built from TRBV9 and TRBJ2-5; the D gene is possibly TRBD2 (6 bases). Germline CDR1 and CDR2: SGDLS and YYNGEE. V was cut by 2 bases and J by 11 bases, with 19 bases left in between. CDR3 length: 14 amino acids. The CDR3 is CASSVGGWSPEQYF. The CDR3 DNA follows: TGTGCCAGCAGCGTCGGGGGATGGAGTCCTGAGCAGTACTTC.

About this clonotype itself: Given a much more abundant clone one base away, this may be a read error. The chain carries TRBV2 and TRBJ2-3, with 9 bases fitting TRBD2. CDR1 is SNHLY and CDR2 is FYNNEI in the germline V gene. The CDR3 spans 15 residues. V lost 11 bases and J lost 4; bases outside the gene matches: 13. Here the CDR3 reads CAGTQPGLASDTQYF. Here the CDR3 DNA reads TGTGCCGGCACCCAACCGGGACTAGCATCAGATACGCAGTATTTT.

About this clonotype itself: The conserved final phenylalanine or tryptophan is absent from the CDR3, which likely points to a read error. The gene calls are TRBV7-9 and TRBJ2-7; no reliable D call. CDR3 length: 11 amino acids. CDR1 is SEHNR and CDR2 is FQNEAQ in the germline V gene (reference sequence). Trimming shortened V by 3 bases and J by 3 bases, and 3 bases separated the two germline ends. CDR3 nucleotide sequence: TGTGCCAGCAGCTTGTTCTACGAGCAGTACTTA. Translating gives CASSLFYEQYL.

Regarding this clonotype: Since a much larger clone is just one base distant, this may be a read error. This chain connects TRBV12-3 or TRBV12-4 to TRBJ2-7; weak D call: TRBD1 (6 bases). The CDR3 has 15 amino acids. Between the trimmed V and J ends, which lost 3 bases and 6 bases, there was a span of 18 bases. The CDR3 loop reads CASSLWDTGNVEQYF. CDR3 DNA: TGTGCCAGCAGTTTGTGGGACACGGGCAATGTCGAGCAGTACTTC.

This clonotype was counted a few times. This may be a read error, as it is one base from a much larger clone. The chain joins TRBV7-2 to TRBJ2-1; TRBD1 might be the D (6 bases). The germline CDR1 and CDR2 sequences are SGHTA and FQGNSA. Trimming left V 8 bases short and J 2 bases short, with 16 bases between. This CDR3 comprises 15 residues. The CDR3 sequence is CASGGSGTTYNEQFF. CDR3 nucleotides: TGTGCCAGCGGCGGATCCGGGACAACCTACAATGAGCAGTTCTTC.

This clonotype was counted only a few times. The chain couples TRBV7-9 to TRBJ2-1; weak D call: TRBD2 (7 bases). The DNA end lines up better with TRBJ2-7; the J call may be wrong. This CDR3 region has 14 residues. Germline V gene data show CDR1 as SEHNR and CDR2 as FQNEAQ (reference sequence). CDR3 sequence (DNA): TGTGCCAGCAGCTTTAACGGGGGGCGCAATGAGCAGTACTTC. Translation gives CASSFNGGRNEQYF.

The chain carries TRBV7-9 and TRBJ1-3, with D tentatively TRBD1 (5 bases). The V and J ends lost 5 bases and 5 bases respectively, with 16 bases between them. The CDR3 has 15 amino acids. The germline V gene has CDR1 SEHNR and CDR2 FQNEAQ (reference sequence). DNA of the CDR3: TGTGCCAGCAGCCGCCAGACAGTTGGGAGAAACACCATATATTTT. Its translation is CASSRQTVGRNTIYF.

Points on this clonotype: A much larger clone lies one base from this, so it may be a read error. The rearrangement joins TRBV27 to TRBJ2-7, with 9 bases aligning to TRBD1. The germline V gene has CDR1 MNHEY and CDR2 SMNVEV (reference sequence). The J segment lost 4 bases and the V segment lost 6 bases, leaving 7 bases of the junction unmatched. The length of the CDR3 is 14 residues. CDR3 protein: CASSLDRGWYEQYF. The CDR3 DNA follows: TGTGCCAGCAGCCTGGACAGGGGTTGGTACGAGCAGTACTTC.

In regard to this clonotype: This clone may be a read error of a much larger clone one base away. The rearrangement joins TRBV7-9 to TRBJ1-2, with a tentative D call TRBD1 (6 bases). There are 14 residues in the CDR3. V was shortened by 4 bases and J by 7 bases, with 16 bases between the two germline ends. CDR1 SEHNR and CDR2 FQNEAQ come from the germline V gene (reference sequence). The CDR3 coding sequence is TGTGCCAGCAGCTCAAGCATGGGGGCAATTGGCTACACCTTC. Protein sequence: CASSSSMGAIGYTF. The full variable domain, in which reference TRBV7-9 and TRBJ1-2 provide the parts outside the CDR3, is DTGVSQNPRHKITKRGQNVTFRCDPISEHNRLYWYRQTLGQGPEFLTYFQNEAQLEKSRLLSDRFSAERPKGSFSTLEIQRTEQGDSAMYLCASSSSMGAIGYTFGSGTRLTVV.

The sample holds a few counts of this clonotype. This may arise from a read error, as a much more abundant clone is one base away. This sequence joins TRBV3-1 and TRBJ2-5; TRBD2 matches at 8 bases. This CDR3 is 14 amino acids long. CDR1 LGHDT and CDR2 YNNKEL come from the germline V gene (reference sequence). The junction had 10 bases not matched to a gene; V was cut back by 2 bases and J by 11 bases. CDR3 sequence reads: CASSQQRGYNEQYF. The CDR3 DNA reads as TGTGCCAGCAGCCAACAGCGGGGGTACAATGAGCAGTACTTC.

The sample holds many counts of this clonotype. J is TRBJ2-1 and V is TRBV12-3 or TRBV12-4, with D tentatively TRBD1 (5 bases). This CDR3 comprises 13 residues. V lost 6 bases to trimming and J lost 12 bases, with 18 bases between them. The CDR3 coding sequence is TGTGCCAGCAGCTTCCAGGACAACCAAGGGCAGTTCTTC. This gives the protein CASSFQDNQGQFF.

This clonotype was counted at least ten times. The V call is TRBV2, the J call TRBJ2-7; no clear D gene. This CDR3 has 13 amino acids. Between the trimmed V and J ends, which lost 8 bases and 2 bases, there was a span of 13 bases. CDR1 is SNHLY and CDR2 is FYNNEI in the germline V gene. CDR3 bases: TGTGCCAGCCTCATAGGGCCAACCTACGAGCAGTACTTC. Its translation: CASLIGPTYEQYF.

The V call is TRBV2, the J call TRBJ2-1; 8 bases are a match to TRBD1. The germline V gene has CDR1 SNHLY and CDR2 FYNNEI. J gave up 6 bases and V 6 bases, and 10 bases lay outside the gene matches. CDR3 length: 15 amino acids. The CDR3, as DNA: TGTGCCAGCAGGATACCGGGACAGGCCCTCAATGAGCAGTTCTTC. Its protein is CASRIPGQALNEQFF. The whole variable domain, remainder taken from reference TRBV2 and TRBJ2-1, is EPEVTQTPSHQVTQMGQEVILRCVPISNHLYFYWYRQILGQKVEFLVSFYNNEISEKSEIFDDQFSVERPDGSNFTLKIRSTKLEDSAMYFCASRIPGQALNEQFFGPGTRLTVL.

There are many counts of this clonotype. V is TRBV7-9 and J is TRBJ2-5; D possibly matches TRBD1 or TRBD2 (5 bases each). The V gene lost 1 base and the J gene lost 4 bases, with 19 bases spanning the gap. Germline V gene lookup returns CDR1 SEHNR and CDR2 FQNEAQ (reference sequence). CDR3 length: 17 residues. The CDR3 is CASSLGLRAGGGETQYF. The CDR3 coding sequence is TGTGCCAGCAGCTTAGGTCTGCGGGCAGGTGGGGGAGAGACCCAGTACTTC.

This clonotype was counted only a few times. Being one base from a much bigger clone, this may be a read error. The rearrangement uses TRBV20-1 and TRBJ2-7; D is unresolved. The CDR3 sequence is 11 residues long. Germline loops: CDR1 DFQATT, CDR2 SNEGSKA (reference sequence). CDR3 nucleotide sequence: TGCGGTGCTATCGGAAGCTACGAGCAGTACTTC. Encoded protein: CGAIGSYEQYF.

CDR3 amino acids: CSVDEGRTGELFF. CDR3 nucleotide sequence: TGCAGCGTTGATGAGGGGCGCACCGGGGAGCTGTTTTTT. The chain has TRBV29-1 and TRBJ2-2; either TRBD1 or TRBD2 may fit D (5 bases each). V lost 3 bases, J lost 4 bases, and 9 bases lay in between. Germline CDR1 reads SQVTM; CDR2 reads ANQGSEA. This CDR3 region has 13 residues.

This clonotype was recorded at least ten times. The chain is built from TRBV4-3 and TRBJ2-1; 10 nucleotides agree with TRBD2. Germline V CDR1 and CDR2: LGHNA, YSLEER. V lost 1 base to trimming and J lost 5 bases; unmatched junction nucleotides: 11. The CDR3 covers 18 residues. CDR3 amino acids: CASSQAYPLAGGNNEQFF. The CDR3 DNA reads as TGCGCCAGCAGCCAAGCCTATCCATTAGCGGGGGGAAACAATGAGCAGTTCTTC.

This clonotype occurred many times. The chain couples TRBV12-3 or TRBV12-4 to TRBJ2-1, with D perhaps matching TRBD1 or TRBD2 (5 bases each). V lost 6 bases and J lost 10, with 13 bases in between. The CDR3 consists of 12 residues. The CDR3 nucleotides read TGTGCCAGCAGAAACCGGGACGCCGAGCAGTTCTTC. Its protein is CASRNRDAEQFF.

This clonotype was detected only a few times. This may come from a read error, since a much larger clone is one base off. The rearrangement uses TRBV6-6 and TRBJ2-7; a possible D gene is TRBD2 (6 bases). The CDR3 is 16 residues long. Between the trimmed V and J ends, which lost 0 bases and 7 bases, there was a span of 19 bases. Germline CDR1 reads MNHNY; CDR2 reads SVGAGI (reference sequence). The CDR3 reads CASSYSIGGAHNEQYF. The CDR3 DNA is TGTGCCAGCAGTTACTCGATTGGCGGGGCGCACAATGAGCAGTACTTC.

Ten or more counts support this clonotype. The J gene is TRBJ1-2, the V gene TRBV3-1; perhaps TRBD1 as D (5 bases). The ends were cut back, 1 base at V and 4 bases at J, with 16 bases in the middle. From germline, CDR1 is LGHDT and CDR2 YNNKEL (reference sequence). The CDR3 runs to 16 residues. The CDR3 region is CASSQGGAATVYGYTF. The CDR3 DNA reads TGTGCCAGCAGCCAAGGAGGGGCAGCTACTGTCTATGGCTACACCTTC.

In its sample, this clonotype was seen many times. This chain links TRBV7-2 with TRBJ2-7, with D possibly matching TRBD2 (6 bases). Trimming left V 5 bases short and J 2 bases short, with 10 bases between. CDR3 length: 13 amino acids. The germline CDR1 and CDR2 sequences are SGHTA and FQGNSA. The CDR3 protein is CASSQAGPYEQYF. CDR3 nucleotide sequence: TGTGCCAGCAGCCAAGCGGGTCCCTACGAGCAGTACTTC.